The clone carrying this TCR beta chain was seen a single time. Trimming cost V 2 bases and J 10 bases, with 12 bases left between them. Germline V gene data show CDR1 as GTSNPN and CDR2 as SVGIG (reference sequence). The CDR3 spans 13 residues. The data are from a study of blood T cell repertoires in COVID-19. Authors' methods: Reference gene primer amplification yielded estimated nucleated cell counts. Method: immunoSEQ multiplex PCR; TCRdb's copy keeps in-frame clones and lacks some. That table furnishes V, J and clone size, whereas the DNA furnished D and trimming. The sample includes roughly 41,000 clones, roughly 87% of them seen just once.

This sequence was found in a man in his sixties with acute or convalescent COVID-19. The sequenced sample consisted of peripheral blood. The chain combines TRBV30 with TRBJ1-6; D gene unclear. CDR3 region: CAWSINKISPLHF. CDR3 DNA sequence: TGTGCCTGGAGTATTAACAAAATCTCACCCCTCCACTTT.